One and the same sample provided the 26 T cell receptor beta chains below, sequenced in a study of blood T cell repertoires in COVID-19. Method: immunoSEQ multiplex PCR; TCRdb's copy keeps in-frame clones and lacks some. This sample has about 220,000 clones, with about four fifths found just once. The sequenced sample consisted of peripheral blood. The source is a woman aged 60-75 years with acute or convalescent COVID-19.

V usage is TRBV7-2 and J usage is TRBJ2-4, with unresolved D. Germline V CDR1 and CDR2: SGHTA, FQGNSA. This CDR3 spans 16 amino acids. V gave up 5 bases and J gave up 1 base, with 15 bases separating them. CDR3 sequence reads: CASSTQWLVAKNIQYF. The DNA for the CDR3 is TGTGCCAGCAGCACCCAGTGGTTGGTGGCCAAAAACATTCAGTACTTC.

The chain uses TRBV5-6 and TRBJ1-1; 8 positions match TRBD1. With 4 bases clipped from V and 6 bases from J, the junction kept 5 bases outside the gene matches. The germline CDR1 and CDR2 sequences are SGHDT and YYEEEE. CDR3 length equals 13 residues. CDR3 nucleotides: TGTGCCAGCAGCATAGGGACAGGCGCTGAAGCTTTCTTT. Its translation: CASSIGTGAEAFF.

This chain uses TRBV7-2 with TRBJ2-3; TRBD2 is a possible D gene (7 bases). Trimming took off 3 bases at V and 5 bases at J, with 21 bases between the two ends. There are 17 residues in the CDR3. The germline CDR1 and CDR2 sequences are SGHTA and FQGNSA. The CDR3 bases are TGTGCCAGCAGCTTCCGAACATCGGGGGGCCGTAGAGATACGCAGTATTTT. This encodes CASSFRTSGGRRDTQYF.

The genes are TRBV6-1 and TRBJ2-6; 7 bases are shared with TRBD1. The length of the CDR3 is 17 residues. Germline lookup yields CDR1 MNHNS and CDR2 SASEGT. V lost 3 bases and J lost 1; bases outside the gene matches: 6. CDR3 in amino acids: CASSEWAGGSGANVLTF. CDR3 nucleotide sequence: TGTGCCAGCAGTGAGTGGGCAGGGGGTTCTGGGGCCAACGTCCTGACTTTC.

The chain uses TRBV6-6 and TRBJ2-7; 10 nucleotides align to TRBD2. There are 12 residues in the CDR3. Unmatched junction bases numbered 4, after V lost 4 bases and J lost 10 bases. The germline CDR1 and CDR2 sequences are MNHNY and SVGAGI (reference sequence). CDR3 sequence reads: CASSLGTSEQYF. The CDR3 DNA is TGTGCCAGCAGTTTAGGGACTAGCGAACAGTACTTC.

This chain joins TRBV5-1 and TRBJ2-7; D is perhaps TRBD1 (6 bases). The CDR3 consists of 15 residues. Germline loops: CDR1 SGHRS, CDR2 YFSETQ. Trimming left V 6 bases short and J 1 base short, with 17 bases between. The CDR3 DNA sequence: TGCGCCAGCAAGTGGGGTTCCGGGACATCCTACGAGCAGTACTTC. Its translation is CASKWGSGTSYEQYF.

The rearrangement links TRBV29-1 to TRBJ2-1; the D is unclear. The germline gives CDR1 SQVTM, CDR2 ANQGSEA. The CDR3 is 14 amino acids. V was trimmed by 6 bases and J by 0 bases, leaving 12 bases between them. This chain's CDR3 is CSVETLISYNEQFF. DNA of the CDR3: TGCAGCGTCGAGACACTTATCTCCTACAATGAGCAGTTCTTC.

The V gene is TRBV5-5, the J gene TRBJ1-1; D is perhaps TRBD1 (5 bases). CDR1 and CDR2 from the germline V gene are SGHKS and YYEKEE (reference sequence). The ends were cut back, 1 base at V and 6 bases at J, with 10 bases in the middle. CDR3 size: 13 residues. DNA of the CDR3: TGTGCCAGCAGCTTGACGGGGGACGCTGAAGCTTTCTTT. Residues: CASSLTGDAEAFF.

The V and J genes are TRBV7-3 and TRBJ2-3; TRBD1 matches at 8 bases. Unmatched junction bases numbered 4, after V lost 5 bases and J lost 0 bases. The CDR3 has 15 residues. CDR1 SGHTA and CDR2 FQGTGA come from the germline V gene. The CDR3 protein is CASSHRGASTDTQYF. Here the CDR3 DNA reads TGTGCCAGCAGCCACAGGGGGGCAAGCACAGATACGCAGTATTTT.

This chain joins TRBV6-6 and TRBJ1-2, with TRBD1 identical over 8 bases. V was clipped by 6 bases and J by 3 bases; unmatched bases: 3. The CDR3 length is 13 residues. From germline, CDR1 is MNHNY and CDR2 SVGAGI (reference sequence). The CDR3: CASSMTGDYGYTF. The CDR3 nucleotides are TGTGCCAGCAGCATGACAGGGGACTATGGCTACACCTTC.

This clone showed up just a few times. The chain carries TRBV18 and TRBJ2-1; 15 bases are shared with TRBD2. The V gene's germline CDR1 is KGHSH and CDR2 LQKENI. J was trimmed by 7 bases and V by 5 bases; bases with no gene match: 3. CDR3 length: 15 amino acids. CDR3 loop: CASSRTSGGANEQFF. DNA of the CDR3: TGTGCCAGCTCAAGGACTAGCGGGGGGGCAAATGAGCAGTTCTTC.

This chain joins TRBV5-1 and TRBJ2-1; TRBD2 is a possible D gene (6 bases). CDR1 and CDR2 from the germline V gene are SGHRS and YFSETQ. V was cut by 4 bases and J by 8 bases, with 16 bases left in between. The CDR3 loop spans 14 amino acids. As DNA, the CDR3 is TGCGCCAGCAGCCCCGGGACTTGGGAGGATGAGCAGTTCTTC. This codes for CASSPGTWEDEQFF.

The chain carries TRBV2 and TRBJ1-1, with D perhaps matching TRBD1 (5 bases). Germline values: CDR1 SNHLY, CDR2 FYNNEI. The CDR3 is 15 amino acids. The V and J ends lost 6 bases and 6 bases respectively, with 20 bases between them. The DNA of the CDR3 is TGTGCCAGCAGGGGTAGGCTTTTAGGGGATTCTGAAGCTTTCTTT. This encodes CASRGRLLGDSEAFF.

The chain employs TRBV7-2 and TRBJ1-2, with D possibly TRBD1 on 5 matching bases. The CDR3 totals 14 residues. V dropped 1 base and J dropped 6 bases, with 12 bases sitting between them. Germline assignment: CDR1 SGHTA and CDR2 FQGNSA. CDR3 amino acids: CASSLGEGFDGYTF. CDR3 DNA: TGTGCCAGCAGCTTAGGGGAGGGGTTCGATGGCTACACCTTC.

CDR3 loop: CASSSGTGANTGELFF. The CDR3, as DNA: TGTGCCAGCAGCTCCGGGACAGGTGCGAACACCGGGGAGCTGTTTTTT. J is TRBJ2-2 and V is TRBV5-6; 8 nucleotides line up with TRBD1. Per germline, CDR1 SGHDT and CDR2 YYEEEE. Trimming at V came to 3 bases and at J to 0 bases, leaving 4 bases not matched to a gene. The CDR3 runs 16 residues.

The CDR3 reads CASRTTGVNSPLHF. CDR3 bases: TGTGCCAGCAGGACGACAGGGGTAAATTCACCCCTCCACTTT. This chain joins TRBV28 and TRBJ1-6; 8 nucleotides line up with TRBD1. Germline lookup yields CDR1 MDHEN and CDR2 SYDVKM. Unmatched junction bases numbered 5, after V lost 6 bases and J lost 7 bases. The CDR3 runs 14 residues.

The rearrangement links TRBV3-1 (or the pseudogene TRBV3-2) to TRBJ1-2; TRBD1 aligns across 9 bases. CDR1 is LGHDT and CDR2 is YNNKEL in the germline V gene (reference sequence). The junction had 3 bases not matched to a gene; V was cut back by 2 bases and J by 2 bases. The CDR3 runs to 15 residues. Here the CDR3 DNA reads TGTGCCAGCAGCCAAAATACAGGGGGCAACTATGGCTACACCTTC. Residues: CASSQNTGGNYGYTF.

The rearrangement uses TRBV3-1 (or the pseudogene TRBV3-2) and TRBJ2-2; maybe TRBD1 (5 bases). Deletions cut 7 bases from V and 4 bases from J, with 16 bases between. This CDR3 spans 15 amino acids. From germline, CDR1 is LGHDT and CDR2 YNNKEL (reference sequence). CDR3 region: CASTSWGLSTGELFF. The CDR3 DNA sequence: TGTGCCAGCACCTCCTGGGGCCTATCCACCGGGGAGCTGTTTTTT.

This chain links TRBV7-9 with TRBJ2-3; 11 bases agree with TRBD2. This CDR3 is 15 amino acids long. The germline CDR1 and CDR2 sequences are SEHNR and FQNEAQ (reference sequence). J lost 1 base, V lost 3 bases, and 0 bases had no gene match. CDR3 sequence reads: CASSLGLAGTDTQYF. DNA of the CDR3: TGTGCCAGCAGCTTGGGACTAGCGGGCACAGATACGCAGTATTTT.

The genes are TRBV7-2 and TRBJ1-2; 7 bases agree with TRBD1. CDR3 length equals 13 residues. The V segment lost 2 bases and the J segment 6 bases; nucleotides outside the gene matches: 3. Germline CDR1 SGHTA, CDR2 FQGNSA. For the CDR3, the DNA is TGTGCCAGCAGCTTAACAGGGGAGAATGGCTACACCTTC. It yields the protein CASSLTGENGYTF.

CDR3 bases: TGTGCCAGCTCACCACTCGACAGGCAGGGAGCTTTCTTT. Amino acid sequence: CASSPLDRQGAFF. The rearrangement links TRBV18 to TRBJ1-1, with D possibly TRBD1 on 6 matching bases. This CDR3 region has 13 residues. Between the trimmed V and J ends, which lost 1 base and 10 bases, there was a span of 13 bases. The germline V gene encodes CDR1 KGHSH and CDR2 LQKENI.

The rearrangement uses TRBV4-1 and TRBJ2-7, with 7 bases that match TRBD2. The CDR3 runs 17 residues. After removal of 0 bases from V and 4 bases from J, the junction contained 12 bases not matched to a gene. Germline loops: CDR1 MGHRA, CDR2 YSYEKL. DNA of the CDR3: TGCGCCAGCAGCCAAGATTCGCGGGAGTCAACTCTTTACGAGCAGTACTTC. Amino acids: CASSQDSRESTLYEQYF.

The chain links TRBV6-2 or TRBV6-3 to TRBJ1-1, with 10 bases matching TRBD1. The CDR3 is made up of 15 amino acids. V lost 5 bases and J lost 5; bases outside the gene matches: 8. Germline lookup yields CDR1 MNHEY and CDR2 SVGEGT. The CDR3 protein is CASSRDRGRGTEAFF. CDR3 DNA sequence: TGTGCCAGCAGTCGCGACAGGGGGCGCGGAACTGAAGCTTTCTTT.

The V gene is TRBV23-1, the J gene TRBJ1-6; TRBD1 matches 9 bases. TRBV23-1 has ORF status, its function being uncertain. The CDR3 runs to 16 residues. The junction had 9 bases not matched to a gene; V was cut back by 3 bases and J by 9 bases. The CDR3: CASSHLKGQGGSPLHF. The CDR3, as DNA: TGCGCCAGCAGTCACCTCAAGGGACAGGGCGGTTCACCCCTCCACTTT.

The V and J genes are TRBV6-5 and TRBJ2-5; D may be TRBD2 (7 bases). The CDR3 consists of 16 residues. The germline V gene has CDR1 MNHEY and CDR2 SVGAGI. V gave up 2 bases and J gave up 5 bases, with 18 bases separating them. CDR3 region: CASSYRPGRGGETQYF. In nucleotides, the CDR3 is TGTGCCAGCAGTTACCGCCCGGGAAGGGGGGGGGAGACCCAGTACTTC.

This chain links TRBV2 with TRBJ1-3; D is undetermined. The CDR3 is 12 amino acids. V lost 6 bases and J 4 bases, leaving 7 bases between the germline ends. Germline CDR1 is SNHLY and CDR2 is FYNNEI. CDR3 region: CASRMAGNTIYF. CDR3 bases: TGTGCCAGCAGGATGGCCGGAAACACCATATATTTT.